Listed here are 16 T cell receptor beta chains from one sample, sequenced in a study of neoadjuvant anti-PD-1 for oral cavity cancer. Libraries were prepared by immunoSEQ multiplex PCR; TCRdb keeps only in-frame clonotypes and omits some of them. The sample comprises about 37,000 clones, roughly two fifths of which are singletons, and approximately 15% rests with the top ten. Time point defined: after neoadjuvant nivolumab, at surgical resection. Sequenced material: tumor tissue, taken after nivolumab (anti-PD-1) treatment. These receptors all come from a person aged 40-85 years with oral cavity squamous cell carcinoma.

The CDR3 nucleotides read TGTGCCAGCAGCAGTATGGGGAACACTGAAGCTTTCTTT. Its translation is CASSSMGNTEAFF. The chain joins TRBV5-6 to TRBJ1-1; D not resolved. Germline CDR1 reads SGHDT; CDR2 reads YYEEEE. This CDR3 spans 13 amino acids. The V end was cut by 4 bases, the J end by 1 base, with 8 bases between.

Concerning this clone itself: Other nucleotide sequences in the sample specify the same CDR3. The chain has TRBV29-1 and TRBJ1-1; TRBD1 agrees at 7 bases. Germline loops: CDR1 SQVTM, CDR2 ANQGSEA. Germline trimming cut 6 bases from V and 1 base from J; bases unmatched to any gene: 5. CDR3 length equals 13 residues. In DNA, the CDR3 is TGCAGCGTAGCTCGGGACAGGAACACTGAAGCTTTCTTT. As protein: CSVARDRNTEAFF.

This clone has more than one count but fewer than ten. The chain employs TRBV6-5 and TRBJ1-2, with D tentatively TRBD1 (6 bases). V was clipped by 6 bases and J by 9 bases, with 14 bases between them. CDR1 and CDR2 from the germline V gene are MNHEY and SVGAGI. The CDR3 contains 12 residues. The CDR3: CASSLTGLSYTF. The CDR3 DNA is TGTGCCAGCAGCCTTACAGGGCTGAGCTACACCTTC.

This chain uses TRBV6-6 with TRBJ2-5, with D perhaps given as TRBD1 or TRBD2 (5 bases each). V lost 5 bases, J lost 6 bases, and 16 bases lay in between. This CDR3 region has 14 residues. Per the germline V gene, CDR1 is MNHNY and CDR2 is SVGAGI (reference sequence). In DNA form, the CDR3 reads TGTGCCAGCAGTACCGGGACGGTGCAACAGACCCAGTACTTC. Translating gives CASSTGTVQQTQYF.

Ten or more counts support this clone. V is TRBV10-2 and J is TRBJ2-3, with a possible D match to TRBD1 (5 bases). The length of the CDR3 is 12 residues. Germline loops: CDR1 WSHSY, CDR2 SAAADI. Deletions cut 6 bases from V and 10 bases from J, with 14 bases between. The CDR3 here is CASRTDSGAQYF. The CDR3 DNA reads TGCGCCAGCAGAACAGACAGTGGAGCGCAGTATTTT.

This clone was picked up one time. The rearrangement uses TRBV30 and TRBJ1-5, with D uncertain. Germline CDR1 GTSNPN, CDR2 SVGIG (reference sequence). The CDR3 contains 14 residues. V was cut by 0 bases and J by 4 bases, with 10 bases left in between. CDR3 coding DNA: TGTGCCTGGAGTGTACTCGGGTTGAATCAGCCCCAGCATTTT. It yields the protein CAWSVLGLNQPQHF.

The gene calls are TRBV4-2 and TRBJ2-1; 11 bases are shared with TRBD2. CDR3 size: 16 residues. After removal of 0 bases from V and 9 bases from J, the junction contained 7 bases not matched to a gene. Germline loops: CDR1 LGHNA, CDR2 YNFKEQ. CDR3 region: CASSQDRGSGGGEQFF. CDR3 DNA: TGTGCCAGCAGCCAAGATCGGGGTAGCGGGGGGGGTGAGCAGTTCTTC.

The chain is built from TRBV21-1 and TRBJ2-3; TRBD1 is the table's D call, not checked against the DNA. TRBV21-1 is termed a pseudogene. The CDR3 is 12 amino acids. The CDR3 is CASSMTCDTQYF. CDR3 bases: TGTGCCAGCAGCATGACATGTGATACGCAGTATTTT.

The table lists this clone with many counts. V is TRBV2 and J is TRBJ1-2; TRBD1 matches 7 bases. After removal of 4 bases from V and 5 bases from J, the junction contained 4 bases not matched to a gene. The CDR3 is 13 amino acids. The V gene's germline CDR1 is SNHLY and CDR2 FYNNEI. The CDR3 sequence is CASSGDSRYGYTF. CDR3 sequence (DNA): TGTGCCAGCAGTGGGGACAGCCGGTATGGCTACACCTTC.

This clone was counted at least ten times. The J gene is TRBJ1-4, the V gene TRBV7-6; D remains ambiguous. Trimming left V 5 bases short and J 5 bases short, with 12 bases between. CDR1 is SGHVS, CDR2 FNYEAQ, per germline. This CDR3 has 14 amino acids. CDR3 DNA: TGTGCCAGCAGCGTCGGACGAGGAAATGAAAAACTGTTTTTT. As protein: CASSVGRGNEKLFF.

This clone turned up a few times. In nucleotides, the CDR3 is TGTGCCAGCAGTTTGAGACAGGGCGGGAACGAGCAGTACTTC. This gives the protein CASSLRQGGNEQYF. This rearrangement joins TRBV28 to TRBJ2-7, with D perhaps TRBD1 (7 bases). The CDR3 is made up of 14 amino acids. The V end lost 3 bases, the J end lost 5 bases, and 14 bases lay between the germline ends. Germline loops: CDR1 MDHEN, CDR2 SYDVKM. Full variable domain (missing parts from reference TRBV28 and TRBJ2-7): DVKVTQSSRYLVKRTGEKVFLECVQDMDHENMFWYRQDPGLGLRLIYFSYDVKMKEKGDIPEGYSVSREKKERFSLILESASTNQTSMYLCASSLRQGGNEQYFGPGTRLTVT.

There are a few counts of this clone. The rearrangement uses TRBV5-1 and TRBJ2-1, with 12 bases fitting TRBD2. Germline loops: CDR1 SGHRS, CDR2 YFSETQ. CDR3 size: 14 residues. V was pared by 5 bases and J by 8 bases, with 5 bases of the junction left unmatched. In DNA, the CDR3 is TGCGCCAGCAGGACTAGCGGGAGTCGGGATGAGCAGTTCTTC. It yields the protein CASRTSGSRDEQFF.

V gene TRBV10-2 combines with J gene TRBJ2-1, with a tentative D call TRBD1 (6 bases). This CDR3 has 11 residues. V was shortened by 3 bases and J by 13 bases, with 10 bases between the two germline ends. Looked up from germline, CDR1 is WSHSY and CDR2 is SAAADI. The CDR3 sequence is CASSEYRDQFF. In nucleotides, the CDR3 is TGCGCCAGCAGTGAATACAGGGACCAGTTCTTC.

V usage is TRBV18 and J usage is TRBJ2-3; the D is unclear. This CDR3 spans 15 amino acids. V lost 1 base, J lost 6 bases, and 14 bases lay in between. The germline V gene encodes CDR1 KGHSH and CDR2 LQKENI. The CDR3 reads CASSPQTAVVDTQYF. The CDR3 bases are TGTGCCAGCTCACCACAAACGGCCGTGGTGGATACGCAGTATTTT.

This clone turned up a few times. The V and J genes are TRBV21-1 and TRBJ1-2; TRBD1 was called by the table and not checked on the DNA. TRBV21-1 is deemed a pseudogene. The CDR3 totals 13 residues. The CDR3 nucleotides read TGTGCCAGCAGCGTAGGGGGATACTATGGCTACACCTTC. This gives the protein CASSVGGYYGYTF.

The CDR3 spells CASSPGGPGYNEQFF. CDR3 coding DNA: TGTGCCAGCTCACCGGGAGGGCCGGGGTACAATGAGCAGTTCTTC. V and J are TRBV18 and TRBJ2-1; 7 nucleotides align to TRBD2. Trimming cost V 3 bases and J 4 bases; bases outside gene matches: 6. Germline V gives CDR1 KGHSH, CDR2 LQKENI. The CDR3 loop spans 15 amino acids.